The T cell receptor (beta chain) described here comes from a study of cytomegalovirus exposure and HLA in healthy donors. Vbeta (60) and Jbeta (13) primers were used in the PCR. TCRdb's table, derived via immunoSEQ multiplex PCR, lists solely in-frame clones and lacks some. This sample has some 170,000 clones; around 70% occur once, and the top ten carry under 5.5%. In the case of this clone: As yet, its antigen is unknown.

Whole-study results and caveats: Clonal expansion, a later analysis showed, was greater in HLA-associated TCR beta chains than in equally common others. Fewer N-insertions than the approximately 610-donor mean were reportedly shown by an Asian-associated ancestry cluster in a later analysis.

Germline lookup yields CDR1 SNHLY and CDR2 FYNNEI. The junction had 10 bases not matched to a gene; V was cut back by 7 bases and J by 6 bases. The CDR3 totals 15 residues. The sequence was obtained from a man aged 18 to 30 in good health and CMV-seropositive. The specimen sequenced was PBMCs. The J gene is TRBJ2-1, the V gene TRBV2; 9 bases are a match to TRBD2. CDR3: CASTPLRGRANEQFF. The DNA for the CDR3 is TGTGCCAGCACCCCACTACGCGGGAGGGCCAATGAGCAGTTCTTC.